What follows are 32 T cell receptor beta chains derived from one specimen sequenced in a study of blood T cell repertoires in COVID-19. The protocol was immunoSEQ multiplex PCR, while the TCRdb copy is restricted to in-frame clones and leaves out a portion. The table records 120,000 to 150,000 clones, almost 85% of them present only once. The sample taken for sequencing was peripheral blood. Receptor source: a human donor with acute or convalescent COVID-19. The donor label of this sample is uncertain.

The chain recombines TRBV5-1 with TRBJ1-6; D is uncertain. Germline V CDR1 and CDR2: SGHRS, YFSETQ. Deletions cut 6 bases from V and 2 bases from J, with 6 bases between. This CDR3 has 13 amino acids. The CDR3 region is CASTYTYNSPLHF. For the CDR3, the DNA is TGCGCCAGCACCTATACCTATAATTCACCCCTCCACTTT.

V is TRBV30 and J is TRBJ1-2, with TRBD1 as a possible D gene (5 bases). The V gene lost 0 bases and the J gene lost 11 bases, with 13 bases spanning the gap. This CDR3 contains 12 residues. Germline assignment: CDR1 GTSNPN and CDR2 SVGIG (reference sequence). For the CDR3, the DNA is TGTGCCTGGAGTGTTTTCCAGGGTCCATACACCTTC. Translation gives CAWSVFQGPYTF.

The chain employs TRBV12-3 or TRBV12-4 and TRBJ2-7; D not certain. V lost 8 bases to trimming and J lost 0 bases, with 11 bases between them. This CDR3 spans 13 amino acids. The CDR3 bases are TGTGCCAGCCGAGAGGCTTCCTCCTACGAGCAGTACTTC. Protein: CASREASSYEQYF.

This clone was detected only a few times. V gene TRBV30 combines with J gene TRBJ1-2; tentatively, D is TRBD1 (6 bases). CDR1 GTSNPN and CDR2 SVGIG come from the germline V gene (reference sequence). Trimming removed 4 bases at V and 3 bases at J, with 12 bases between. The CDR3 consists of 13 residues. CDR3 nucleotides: TGTGCCTGGAACAGGGAACGGGACTATGGCTACACCTTC. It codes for CAWNRERDYGYTF.

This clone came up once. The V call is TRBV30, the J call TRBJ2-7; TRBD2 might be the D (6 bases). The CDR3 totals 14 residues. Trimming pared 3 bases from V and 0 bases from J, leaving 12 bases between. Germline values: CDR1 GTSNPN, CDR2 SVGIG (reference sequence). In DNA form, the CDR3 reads TGTGCCTGGAGCCCGGGACTTTCCTCCTACGAGCAGTACTTC. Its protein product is CAWSPGLSSYEQYF.

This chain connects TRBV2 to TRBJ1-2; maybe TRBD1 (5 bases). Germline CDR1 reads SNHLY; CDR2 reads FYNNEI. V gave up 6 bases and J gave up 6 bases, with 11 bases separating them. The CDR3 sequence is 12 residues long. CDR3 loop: CASRRQSDGYTF. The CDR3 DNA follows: TGTGCCAGCAGAAGACAGTCCGATGGCTACACCTTC.

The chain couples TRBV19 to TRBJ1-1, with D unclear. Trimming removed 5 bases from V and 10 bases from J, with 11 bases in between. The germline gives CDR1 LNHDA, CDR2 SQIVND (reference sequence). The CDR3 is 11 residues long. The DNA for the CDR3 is TGTGCCAGTAGTGAGGAGATCGGAGCTTTCTTT. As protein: CASSEEIGAFF.

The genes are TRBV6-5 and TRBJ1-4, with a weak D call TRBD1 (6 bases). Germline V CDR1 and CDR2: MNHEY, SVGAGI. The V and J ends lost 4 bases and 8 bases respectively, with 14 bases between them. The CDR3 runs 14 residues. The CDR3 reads CASSWGGAGEKLFF. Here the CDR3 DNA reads TGTGCCAGCAGTTGGGGGGGGGCTGGAGAAAAACTGTTTTTT.

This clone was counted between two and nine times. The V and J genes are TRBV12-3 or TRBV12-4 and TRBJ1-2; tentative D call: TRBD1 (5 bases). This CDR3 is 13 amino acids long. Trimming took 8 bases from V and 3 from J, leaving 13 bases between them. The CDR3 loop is CASVRGGDYGYTF. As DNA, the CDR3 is TGTGCCAGCGTGCGGGGAGGGGACTATGGCTACACCTTC.

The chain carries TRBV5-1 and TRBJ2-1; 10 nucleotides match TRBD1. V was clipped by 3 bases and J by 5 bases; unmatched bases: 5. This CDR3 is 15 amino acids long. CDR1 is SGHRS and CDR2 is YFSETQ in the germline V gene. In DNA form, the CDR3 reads TGCGCCAGCAGCTCGGGACAGGGGAGCCACAATGAGCAGTTCTTC. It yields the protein CASSSGQGSHNEQFF.

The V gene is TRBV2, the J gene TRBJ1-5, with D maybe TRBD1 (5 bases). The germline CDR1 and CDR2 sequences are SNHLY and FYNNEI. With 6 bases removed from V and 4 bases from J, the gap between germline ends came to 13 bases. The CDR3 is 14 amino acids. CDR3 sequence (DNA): TGTGCCAGCAGCCAAGGGGTCGGGAATCAGCCCCAGCATTTT. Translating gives CASSQGVGNQPQHF.

The CDR3 region is CASSLGGGYDEKLFF. In DNA, the CDR3 is TGCGCCAGCAGCTTGGGCGGGGGGTACGATGAAAAACTGTTTTTT. The rearrangement joins TRBV5-1 to TRBJ1-4; D is perhaps TRBD1 (5 bases). CDR3 length equals 15 residues. V was pared by 0 bases and J by 6 bases, with 12 bases between. Germline V gene data show CDR1 as SGHRS and CDR2 as YFSETQ.

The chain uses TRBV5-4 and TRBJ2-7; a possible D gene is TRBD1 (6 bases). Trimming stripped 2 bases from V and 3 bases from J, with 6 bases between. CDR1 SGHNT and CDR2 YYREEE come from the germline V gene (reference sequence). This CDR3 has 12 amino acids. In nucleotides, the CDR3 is TGTGCCAGCAGCTTCAGGGGCTACGAGCAGTACTTC. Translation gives CASSFRGYEQYF.

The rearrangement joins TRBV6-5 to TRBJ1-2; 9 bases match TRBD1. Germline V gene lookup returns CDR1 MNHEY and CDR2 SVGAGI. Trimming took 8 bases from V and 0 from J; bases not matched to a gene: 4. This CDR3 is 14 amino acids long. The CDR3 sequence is CASQRQGANYGYTF. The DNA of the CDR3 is TGTGCCAGCCAGAGACAGGGGGCTAACTATGGCTACACCTTC.

CDR3 DNA sequence: TGTGCCAGCAGAGCCGGGACAGCCAATTCACCCCTCCACTTT. Translation gives CASRAGTANSPLHF. This sequence joins TRBV2 and TRBJ1-6; 7 bases fit TRBD1. V lost 6 bases to trimming and J lost 7 bases; unmatched junction nucleotides: 6. The CDR3 is 14 residues long. Looked up from germline, CDR1 is SNHLY and CDR2 is FYNNEI.

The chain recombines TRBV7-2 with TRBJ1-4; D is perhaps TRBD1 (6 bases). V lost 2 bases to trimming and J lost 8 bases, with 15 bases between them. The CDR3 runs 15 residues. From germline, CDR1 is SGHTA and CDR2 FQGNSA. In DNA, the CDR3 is TGTGCCAGCAGCTTAAATACAGGGCGGCAAGAAAAACTGTTTTTT. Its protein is CASSLNTGRQEKLFF.

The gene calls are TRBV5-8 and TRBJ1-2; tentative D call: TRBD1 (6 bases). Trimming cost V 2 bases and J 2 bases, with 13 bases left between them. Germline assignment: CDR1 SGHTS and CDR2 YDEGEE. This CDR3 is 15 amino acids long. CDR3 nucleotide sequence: TGTGCCAGCAGCTTAGGGACAACGGGGAACTATGGCTACACCTTC. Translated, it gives CASSLGTTGNYGYTF.

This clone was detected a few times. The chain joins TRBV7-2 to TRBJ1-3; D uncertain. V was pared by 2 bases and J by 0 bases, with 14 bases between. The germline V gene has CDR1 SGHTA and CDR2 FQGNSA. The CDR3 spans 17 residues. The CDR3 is CASSLMAPQSSGNTIYF. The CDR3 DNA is TGTGCCAGCAGCTTAATGGCCCCCCAGTCCTCTGGAAACACCATATATTTT.

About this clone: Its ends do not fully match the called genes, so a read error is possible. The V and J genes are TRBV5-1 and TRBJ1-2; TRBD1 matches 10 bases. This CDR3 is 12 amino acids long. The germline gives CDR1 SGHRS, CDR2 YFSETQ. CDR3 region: CASSVETGGREF. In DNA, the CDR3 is TGCGCCAGCAGCGTGGAGACAGGGGGCCGCGAATTC.

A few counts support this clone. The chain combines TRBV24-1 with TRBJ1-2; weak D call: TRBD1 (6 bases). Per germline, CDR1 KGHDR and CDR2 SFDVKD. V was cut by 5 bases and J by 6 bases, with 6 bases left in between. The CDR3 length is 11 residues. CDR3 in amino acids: CATSAGDGYTF. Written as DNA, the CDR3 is TGTGCCACCAGTGCAGGGGATGGCTACACCTTC.

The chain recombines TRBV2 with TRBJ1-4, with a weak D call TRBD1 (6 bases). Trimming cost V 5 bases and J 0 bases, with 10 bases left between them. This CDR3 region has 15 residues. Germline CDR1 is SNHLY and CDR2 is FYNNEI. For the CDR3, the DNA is TGTGCCAGCAGTTGGACAGCCACAACTAATGAAAAACTGTTTTTT. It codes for CASSWTATTNEKLFF.

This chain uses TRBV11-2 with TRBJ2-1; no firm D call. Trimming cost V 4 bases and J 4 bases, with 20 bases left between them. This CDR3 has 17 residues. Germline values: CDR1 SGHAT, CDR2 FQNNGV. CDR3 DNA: TGTGCCAGCAGCTCACCCGGATCGGGTAGTATATACAATGAGCAGTTCTTC. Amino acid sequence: CASSSPGSGSIYNEQFF. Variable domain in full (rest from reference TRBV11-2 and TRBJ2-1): EAGVAQSPRYKIIEKRQSVAFWCNPISGHATLYWYQQILGQGPKLLIQFQNNGVVDDSQLPKDRFSAERLKGVDSTLKIQPAKLEDSAVYLCASSSPGSGSIYNEQFFGPGTRLTVL.

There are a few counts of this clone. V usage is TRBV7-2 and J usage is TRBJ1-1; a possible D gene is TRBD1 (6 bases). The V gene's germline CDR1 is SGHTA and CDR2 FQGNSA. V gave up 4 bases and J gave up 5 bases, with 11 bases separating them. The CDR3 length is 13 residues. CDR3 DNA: TGTGCCAGCAGCTATACAGGGAGAACTGAAGCTTTCTTT. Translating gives CASSYTGRTEAFF.

CDR3 residues: CASSLQGYHTIYF. The CDR3 region has the DNA TGTGCCAGCAGCTTACAGGGTTACCACACCATATATTTT. The J gene is TRBJ1-3, the V gene TRBV5-4; a possible D gene is TRBD1 (6 bases). V was trimmed by 2 bases and J by 8 bases, leaving 11 bases between them. Germline CDR1 SGHNT, CDR2 YYREEE (reference sequence). This CDR3 spans 13 amino acids.

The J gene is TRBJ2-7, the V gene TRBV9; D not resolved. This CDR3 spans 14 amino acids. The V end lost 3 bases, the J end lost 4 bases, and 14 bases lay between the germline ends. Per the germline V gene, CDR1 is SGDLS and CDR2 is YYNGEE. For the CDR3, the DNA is TGTGCCAGCAGCGAAACAGCCTCCAGGTACGAGCAGTACTTC. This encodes CASSETASRYEQYF.

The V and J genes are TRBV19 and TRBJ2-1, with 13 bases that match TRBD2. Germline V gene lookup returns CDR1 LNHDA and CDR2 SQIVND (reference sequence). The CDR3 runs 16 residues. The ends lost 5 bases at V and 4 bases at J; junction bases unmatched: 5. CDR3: CASSRTSGGLYNEQFF. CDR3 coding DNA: TGTGCCAGTAGTCGGACTAGCGGGGGATTATACAATGAGCAGTTCTTC. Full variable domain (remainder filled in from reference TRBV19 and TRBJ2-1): DGGITQSPKYLFRKEGQNVTLSCEQNLNHDAMYWYRQDPGQGLRLIYYSQIVNDFQKGDIAEGYSVSREKKESFPLTVTSAQKNPTAFYLCASSRTSGGLYNEQFFGPGTRLTVL.

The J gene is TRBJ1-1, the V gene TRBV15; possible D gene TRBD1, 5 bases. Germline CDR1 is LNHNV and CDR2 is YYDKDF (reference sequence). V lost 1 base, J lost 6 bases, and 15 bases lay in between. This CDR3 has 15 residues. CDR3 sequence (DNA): TGTGCCACCAGCAGAGCACTTAGGGGAGGTGCTGAAGCTTTCTTT. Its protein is CATSRALRGGAEAFF.

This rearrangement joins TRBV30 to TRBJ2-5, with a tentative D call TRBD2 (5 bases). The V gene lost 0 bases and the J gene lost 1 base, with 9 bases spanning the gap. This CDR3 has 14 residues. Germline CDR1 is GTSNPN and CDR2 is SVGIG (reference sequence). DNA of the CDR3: TGTGCCTGGAGTGTCCAGCGGCTCCAAGAGACCCAGTACTTC. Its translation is CAWSVQRLQETQYF.

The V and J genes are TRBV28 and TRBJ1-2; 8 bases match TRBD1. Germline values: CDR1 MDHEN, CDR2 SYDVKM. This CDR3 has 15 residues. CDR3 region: CASRVPGTGNSGYTF. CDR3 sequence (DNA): TGTGCGTCAAGAGTCCCCGGGACAGGAAATTCTGGCTACACCTTC.

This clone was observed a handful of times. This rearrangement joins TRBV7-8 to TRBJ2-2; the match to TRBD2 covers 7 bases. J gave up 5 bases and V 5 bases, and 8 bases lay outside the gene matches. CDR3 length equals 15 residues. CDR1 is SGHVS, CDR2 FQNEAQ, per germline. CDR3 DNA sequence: TGTGCCAGCAGCCGAGGCGTGGGGGGGACCGGGGAGCTGTTTTTT. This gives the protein CASSRGVGGTGELFF.

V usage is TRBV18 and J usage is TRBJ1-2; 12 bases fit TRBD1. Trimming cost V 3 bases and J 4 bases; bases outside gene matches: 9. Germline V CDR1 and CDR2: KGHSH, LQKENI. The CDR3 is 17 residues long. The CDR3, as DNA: TGTGCCAGCTCACCTATGGGACAGGGGGCCCCAGGCTATGGCTACACCTTC. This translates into CASSPMGQGAPGYGYTF.

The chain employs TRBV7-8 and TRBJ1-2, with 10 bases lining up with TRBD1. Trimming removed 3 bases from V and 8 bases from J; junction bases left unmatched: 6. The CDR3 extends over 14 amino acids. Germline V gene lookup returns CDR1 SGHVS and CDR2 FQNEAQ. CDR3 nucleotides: TGTGCCAGCAGCTTGACAGGGGGCGCGGACGGCTACACCTTC. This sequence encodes CASSLTGGADGYTF.